The clone carrying this T cell receptor beta chain was seen only once. Assay used: immunoSEQ multiplex PCR; TCRdb lists only in-frame clones, some missing. The sample includes about 460,000 clones, 89% of them seen just once. This CDR3 has 15 residues. The V gene lost 0 bases and the J gene lost 6 bases, with 13 bases spanning the gap. CDR1 SGDLS and CDR2 YYNGEE come from the germline V gene. Treatment defined: approximately 18 received Ad26.COV2.S at low or high dose, single or two shots; a few received placebo; per-sample allocation not given. Vaccine and placebo recipients were sampled on day 63 after the first injection. Wuhan-strain SARS-CoV-2 spike was expressed by the Ad26 vector that made up the vaccine. The data stem from a study of Ad26.COV2.S vaccination and SARS-CoV-2 variants.

This TCR derives from a person aged 18-60 years who received the Ad26.COV2.S COVID-19 vaccine or a placebo. The specimen was peripheral blood, collected in a trial of Ad26.COV2.S vaccine versus placebo. The V gene is TRBV9, the J gene TRBJ2-1; possibly TRBD1 or TRBD2 for D (6 bases each). The CDR3 loop is CASSVDGGPPNEQFF. CDR3 coding DNA: TGTGCCAGCAGCGTAGACGGGGGCCCTCCCAATGAGCAGTTCTTC.